This TCR beta chain comes out of a study of CD4+ T cells in melanoma. V was cut by 0 bases and J by 4 bases, with 12 bases left in between. This CDR3 spans 15 amino acids. Germline assignment: CDR1 MGHRA and CDR2 YSYEKL. The repertoire was sequenced with immunoSEQ multiplex PCR; TCRdb's copy has only in-frame clones and lacks some. The table has 15,000 or so clones, approximately 76% seen once. The TCR sequence derives from a human donor with melanoma. Specimen: cells from a culture (not recorded whether cultured in vitro). V usage is TRBV4-1 and J usage is TRBJ2-5; no clear D. The CDR3: CASSQDFRYSETQYF. CDR3 nucleotide sequence: TGCGCCAGCAGCCAAGATTTTCGGTATTCAGAGACCCAGTACTTC.